This TCR beta chain was recovered during a study of T cells in Graves' hyperthyroidism and ophthalmopathy. Study-level background: Peripheral blood was taken when the disease was first diagnosed, before any treatment began. Study results and limitations: Among clonotypes expanded in thyroid above 0.001, most were also found in blood.

This clonotype has at least ten counts. What it binds is unknown. It was RNA transcripts that yielded the amplified TCR beta CDR3 regions. The study used the HTBI primer set for a first-round RT-PCR of the TCR CDR3. TCRdb analysed the multiplex PCR reads with MiXCR anew, one entry per CDR3 protein. The sample holds around 200,000 distinct CDR3 sequences, about 17% seen once. Exclusion of a patient resulted from uncontrolled infection, other autoimmune disease, pregnancy or lactation. The PBMCs studied were ones that came from 10 ml fresh peripheral blood. The receptor's source is a woman between 50 and 59 years old with Graves' hyperthyroidism. Sample: blood.

This chain's CDR3 is CASSLFPRLAGSNTGELFF. CDR3 nucleotides: TGCGCCAGCAGCTTGTTCCCCCGGCTAGCGGGTTCGAACACCGGGGAGCTGTTTTTT. V and J are TRBV5-1 and TRBJ2-2; 8 nucleotides line up with TRBD2. The germline gives CDR1 SGHRS, CDR2 YFSETQ. The V gene end was trimmed by 1 base and the J gene end by 0 bases; junction bases not matched to a gene: 11. The CDR3 is 19 residues long.